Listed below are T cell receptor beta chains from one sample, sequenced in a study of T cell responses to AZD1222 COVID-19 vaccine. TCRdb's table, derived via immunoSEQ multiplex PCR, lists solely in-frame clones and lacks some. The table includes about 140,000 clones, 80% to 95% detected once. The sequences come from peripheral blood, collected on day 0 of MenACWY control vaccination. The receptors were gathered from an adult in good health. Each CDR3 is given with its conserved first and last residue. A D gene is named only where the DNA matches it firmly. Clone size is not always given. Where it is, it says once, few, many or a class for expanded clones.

CDR3: CASSLDRGSPLHF
DNA: TGTGCCAGCAGCTTAGACAGGGGGTCACCCCTCCACTTT
J: TRBJ1-6
V: TRBV7-2
size: NA
D: TRBD1

CDR3: CASSYSGRAHEQYF
DNA: TGTGCCAGCAGTTATAGCGGGAGGGCCCACGAGCAGTACTTC
J: TRBJ2-7
V: TRBV28
size: NA
D: TRBD2

CDR3: CSVETGRYTEAFF
DNA: TGCAGCGTTGAGACAGGGAGGTACACTGAAGCTTTCTTT
J: TRBJ1-1
V: TRBV29-1
size: few
D: TRBD1

CDR3: CASSYDPGTRYYGYTF
DNA: TGTGCCAGCAGTTACGACCCCGGCACGAGGTACTATGGCTACACCTTC
J: TRBJ1-2
V: TRBV6-2/TRBV6-3
size: once
D: NA

CDR3: CASSLEGSYNEQFF
DNA: TGCGCCAGCAGCTTGGAGGGATCCTACAATGAGCAGTTCTTC
J: TRBJ2-1
V: TRBV5-1
size: NA
D: NA

CDR3: CASSLDRAYEQYF
DNA: TGTGCCAGCAGCTTAGACAGGGCCTACGAGCAGTACTTC
J: TRBJ2-7
V: TRBV5-6
size: NA
D: TRBD1

CDR3: CASSLLPFSGNTIYF
DNA: TGTGCCAGCAGCTTGCTTCCGTTTTCTGGAAACACCATATATTTT
J: TRBJ1-3
V: TRBV5-4
size: NA
D: NA

CDR3: CASGGQGANYGYTF
DNA: TGTGCCAGCGGGGGACAGGGGGCTAACTATGGCTACACCTTC
J: TRBJ1-2
V: TRBV2
size: NA
D: TRBD1

CDR3: CASSTGRVGEKLFF
DNA: TGTGCCAGCAGTACGGGGAGGGTAGGCGAAAAACTGTTTTTT
J: TRBJ1-4
V: TRBV2
size: NA
D: NA

CDR3: CATSDFKLSLFF
DNA: TGTGCCACCAGTGATTTCAAGCTATCTCTATTCTTC
J: TRBJ2-1
V: TRBV24-1
size: NA
D: NA

CDR3: CASSQDFLGSGNTIYF
DNA: TGTGCCAGCAGCCAAGATTTTTTGGGATCAGGAAACACCATATATTTT
J: TRBJ1-3
V: TRBV4-2
size: NA
D: NA

CDR3: CASSSPRGGGLGQETQYF
DNA: TGTGCCAGCAGCTCCCCCAGGGGCGGGGGCCTAGGGCAAGAGACCCAGTACTTC
J: TRBJ2-5
V: TRBV7-9
size: NA
D: NA

CDR3: CASSTRVNQPQHF
DNA: TGTGCCAGCAGTACCAGGGTCAATCAGCCCCAGCATTTT
J: TRBJ1-5
V: TRBV12-3/TRBV12-4
size: NA
D: NA

CDR3: CASSRVTNEKLFF
DNA: TGCGCCAGCAGCAGGGTCACTAATGAAAAACTGTTTTTT
J: TRBJ1-4
V: TRBV5-1
size: NA
D: NA

CDR3: CASSTMRGTYNEQFF
DNA: TGTGCCAGCAGCACAATGCGGGGTACCTACAATGAGCAGTTCTTC
J: TRBJ2-1
V: TRBV2
size: NA
D: NA

CDR3: CASSLGWVAEAFF
DNA: TGTGCCAGCAGCTTAGGGTGGGTAGCTGAAGCTTTCTTT
J: TRBJ1-1
V: TRBV7-2
size: NA
D: NA

CDR3: CASSFRAARYGYTF
DNA: TGCGCCAGCAGCTTTCGGGCCGCCCGATATGGCTACACCTTC
J: TRBJ1-2
V: TRBV4-1
size: NA
D: NA

CDR3: CRPLRNTEAFF
DNA: TGCAGGCCCTTAAGGAACACTGAAGCTTTCTTT
J: TRBJ1-1
V: TRBV20-1
size: NA
D: NA

CDR3: CASSGDSSYEQYF
DNA: TGTGCCAGCAGTGGGGACAGCTCTTACGAGCAGTACTTC
J: TRBJ2-7
V: TRBV27
size: NA
D: TRBD1

CDR3: CASSLSAKYNQPQHF
DNA: TGTGCCAGCAGTTTATCGGCCAAATACAATCAGCCCCAGCATTTT
J: TRBJ1-5
V: TRBV27
size: NA
D: NA